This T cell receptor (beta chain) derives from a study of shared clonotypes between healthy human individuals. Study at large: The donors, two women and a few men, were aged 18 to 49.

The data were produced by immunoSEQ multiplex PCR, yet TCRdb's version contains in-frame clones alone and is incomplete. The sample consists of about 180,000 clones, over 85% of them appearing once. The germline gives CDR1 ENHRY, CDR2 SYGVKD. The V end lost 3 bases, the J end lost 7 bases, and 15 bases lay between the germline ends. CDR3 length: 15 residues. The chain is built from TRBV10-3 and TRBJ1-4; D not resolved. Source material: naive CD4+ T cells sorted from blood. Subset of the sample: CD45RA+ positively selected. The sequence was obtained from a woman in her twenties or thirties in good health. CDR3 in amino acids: CAISDQTSDGEKLFF. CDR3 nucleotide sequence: TGTGCCATCAGTGACCAAACCTCGGACGGTGAAAAACTGTTTTTT.